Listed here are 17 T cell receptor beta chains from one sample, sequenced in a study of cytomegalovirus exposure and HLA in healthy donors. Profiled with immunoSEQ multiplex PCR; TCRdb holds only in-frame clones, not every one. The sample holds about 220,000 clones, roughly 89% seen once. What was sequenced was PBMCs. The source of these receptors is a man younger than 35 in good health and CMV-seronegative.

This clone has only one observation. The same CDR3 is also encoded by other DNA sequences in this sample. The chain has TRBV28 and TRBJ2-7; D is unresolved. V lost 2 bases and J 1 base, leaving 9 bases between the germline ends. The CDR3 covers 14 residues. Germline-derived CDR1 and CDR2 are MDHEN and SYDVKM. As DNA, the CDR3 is TGTGCCAGCAGTTTACCAGGTCCTTCCTACGAGCAGTACTTC. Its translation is CASSLPGPSYEQYF.

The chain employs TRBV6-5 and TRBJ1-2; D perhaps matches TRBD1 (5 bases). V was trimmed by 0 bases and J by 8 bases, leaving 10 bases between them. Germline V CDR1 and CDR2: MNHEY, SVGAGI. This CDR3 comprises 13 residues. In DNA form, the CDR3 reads TGTGCCAGCAGTTACTCAGGGGATTTAGGCTACACCTTC. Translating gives CASSYSGDLGYTF.

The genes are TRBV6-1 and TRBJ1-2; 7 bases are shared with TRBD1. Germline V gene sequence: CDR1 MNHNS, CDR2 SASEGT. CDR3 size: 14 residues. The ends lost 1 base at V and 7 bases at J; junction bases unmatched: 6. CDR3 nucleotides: TGTGCCAGCAGTGAAGACAGGGGCAGGAGTGGCTACACCTTC. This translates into CASSEDRGRSGYTF.

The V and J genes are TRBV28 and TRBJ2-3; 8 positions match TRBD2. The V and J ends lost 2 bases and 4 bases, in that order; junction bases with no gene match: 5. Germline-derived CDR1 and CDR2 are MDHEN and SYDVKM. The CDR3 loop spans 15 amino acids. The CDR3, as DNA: TGTGCCAGCAGTTTAGAGCGGGAGATTCCAGATACGCAGTATTTT. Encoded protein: CASSLEREIPDTQYF.

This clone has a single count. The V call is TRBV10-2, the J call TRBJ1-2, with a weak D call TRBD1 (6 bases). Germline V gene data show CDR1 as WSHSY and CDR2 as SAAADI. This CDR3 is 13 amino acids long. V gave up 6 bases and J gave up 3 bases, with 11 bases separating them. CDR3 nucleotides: TGCGCCAGCAGACAGGGTTTGGACTATGGCTACACCTTC. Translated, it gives CASRQGLDYGYTF.

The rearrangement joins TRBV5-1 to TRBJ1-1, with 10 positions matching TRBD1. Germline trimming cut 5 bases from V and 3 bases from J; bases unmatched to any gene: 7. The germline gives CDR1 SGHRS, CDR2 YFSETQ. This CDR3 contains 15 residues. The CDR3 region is CASRPGTGDYTEAFF. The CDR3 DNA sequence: TGCGCCAGCAGACCCGGGACAGGGGATTACACTGAAGCTTTCTTT.

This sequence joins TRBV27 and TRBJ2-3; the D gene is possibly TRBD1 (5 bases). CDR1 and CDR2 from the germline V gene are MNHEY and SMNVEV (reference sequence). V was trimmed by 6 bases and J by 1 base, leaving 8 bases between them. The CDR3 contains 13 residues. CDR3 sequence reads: CASRQGGTDTQYF. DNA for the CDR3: TGTGCCAGCAGGCAAGGGGGCACAGATACGCAGTATTTT.

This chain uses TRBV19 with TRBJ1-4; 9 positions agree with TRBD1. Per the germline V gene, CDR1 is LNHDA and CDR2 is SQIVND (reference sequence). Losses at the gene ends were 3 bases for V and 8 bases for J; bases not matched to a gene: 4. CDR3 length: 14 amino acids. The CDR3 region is CASSMDRGQEKLFF. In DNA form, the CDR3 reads TGTGCCAGTAGTATGGACAGGGGACAGGAAAAACTGTTTTTT.

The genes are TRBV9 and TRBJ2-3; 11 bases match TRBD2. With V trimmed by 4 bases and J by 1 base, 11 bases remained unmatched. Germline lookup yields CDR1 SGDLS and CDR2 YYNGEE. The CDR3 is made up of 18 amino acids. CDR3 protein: CASSNVAGGLRGTDTQYF. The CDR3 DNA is TGTGCCAGCAGCAACGTAGCGGGAGGGCTGAGAGGCACAGATACGCAGTATTTT.

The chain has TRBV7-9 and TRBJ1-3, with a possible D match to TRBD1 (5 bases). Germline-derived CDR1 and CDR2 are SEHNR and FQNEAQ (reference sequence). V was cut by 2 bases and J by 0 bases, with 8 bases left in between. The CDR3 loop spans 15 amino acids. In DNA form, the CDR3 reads TGTGCCAGCAGCTTAAGCGGGACCTCTGGAAACACCATATATTTT. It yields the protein CASSLSGTSGNTIYF.

CDR3 amino acids: CASSPGGRNTEAFF. In nucleotides, the CDR3 is TGTGCCAGCAGCCCCGGAGGGAGGAACACTGAAGCTTTCTTT. This chain uses TRBV5-4 with TRBJ1-1; D is unclear. The CDR3 consists of 14 residues. V was pared by 4 bases and J by 1 base, with 11 bases between. Looked up from germline, CDR1 is SGHNT and CDR2 is YYREEE (reference sequence).

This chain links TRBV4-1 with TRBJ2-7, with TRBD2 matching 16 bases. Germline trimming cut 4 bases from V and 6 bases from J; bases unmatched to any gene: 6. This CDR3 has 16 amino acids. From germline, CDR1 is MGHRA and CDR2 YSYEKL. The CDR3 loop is CASSPGTSGRGGEQYF. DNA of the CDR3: TGCGCCAGCAGCCCAGGGACTAGCGGGAGGGGCGGCGAGCAGTACTTC.

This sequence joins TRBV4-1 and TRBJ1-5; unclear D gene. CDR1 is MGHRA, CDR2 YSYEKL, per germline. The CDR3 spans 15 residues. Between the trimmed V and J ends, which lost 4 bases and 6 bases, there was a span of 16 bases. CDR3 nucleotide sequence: TGCGCCAGCAGCCCATACACGGGGTTAGGTCAGCCCCAGCATTTT. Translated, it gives CASSPYTGLGQPQHF.

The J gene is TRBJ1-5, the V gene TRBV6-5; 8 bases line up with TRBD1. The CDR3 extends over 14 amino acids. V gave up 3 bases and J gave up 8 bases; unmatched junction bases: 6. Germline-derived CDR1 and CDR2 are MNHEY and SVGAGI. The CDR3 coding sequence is TGTGCCAGCAGTTATAGACAGGGGATAGAGCCCCAGCATTTT. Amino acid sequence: CASSYRQGIEPQHF.

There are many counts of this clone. The CDR3 sequence is CASSFKDRPNQPQHF. Here the CDR3 DNA reads TGTGCCAGCAGCTTTAAGGACAGGCCGAATCAGCCCCAGCATTTT. The gene calls are TRBV5-4 and TRBJ1-5, with TRBD1 matching 7 bases. The V and J ends lost 2 bases and 4 bases, in that order; junction bases with no gene match: 6. Germline CDR1 reads SGHNT; CDR2 reads YYREEE (reference sequence). This CDR3 region has 15 residues. Using reference TRBV5-4 and TRBJ1-5 for the parts outside the CDR3, the full variable domain is ETGVTQSPTHLIKTRGQQVTLRCSSQSGHNTVSWYQQALGQGPQFIFQYYREEENGRGNFPPRFSGLQFPNYSSELNVNALELDDSALYLCASSFKDRPNQPQHFGDGTRLSIL.

The CDR3 DNA reads TGTGCCAGCAGCCTTGGACTAGGGGGGAGCGAGCAGTACTTC. It specifies CASSLGLGGSEQYF. The chain employs TRBV6-5 and TRBJ2-7; a weak D match, TRBD2 (7 bases). This CDR3 is built from 14 residues. Trimming took 6 bases from V and 6 from J, leaving 18 bases between them. CDR1 is MNHEY and CDR2 is SVGAGI in the germline V gene.

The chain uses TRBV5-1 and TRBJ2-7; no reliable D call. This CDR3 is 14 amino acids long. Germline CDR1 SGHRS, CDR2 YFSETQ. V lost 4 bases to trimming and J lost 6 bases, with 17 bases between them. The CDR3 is CASSPPATPSEQYF. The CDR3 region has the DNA TGCGCCAGCAGCCCGCCGGCGACACCCTCCGAGCAGTACTTC.